This T cell receptor (beta chain) was retrieved from a study of blood T cell repertoires in COVID-19. This CDR3 contains 15 residues. Trimming cost V 4 bases and J 7 bases; bases outside gene matches: 11. Germline assignment: CDR1 SGHDT and CDR2 YYEEEE. Sequencing used immunoSEQ multiplex PCR; TCRdb keeps in-frame clones, though not all of them. This table has around 250,000 clones, 84% appearing once. The source is a woman aged 40 to 49 who had recovered from COVID-19. The chain joins TRBV5-6 to TRBJ1-2; 9 bases are shared with TRBD1. Material: peripheral blood. In nucleotides, the CDR3 is TGTGCCAGCAGCGACTACGGGACAGGGTATGGTGGCTACACCTTC. This gives the protein CASSDYGTGYGGYTF. Full variable domain (missing parts from reference TRBV5-6 and TRBJ1-2): DAGVTQSPTHLIKTRGQQVTLRCSPKSGHDTVSWYQQALGQGPQFIFQYYEEEERQRGNFPDRFSGHQFPNYSSELNVNALLLGDSALYLCASSDYGTGYGGYTFGSGTRLTVV.